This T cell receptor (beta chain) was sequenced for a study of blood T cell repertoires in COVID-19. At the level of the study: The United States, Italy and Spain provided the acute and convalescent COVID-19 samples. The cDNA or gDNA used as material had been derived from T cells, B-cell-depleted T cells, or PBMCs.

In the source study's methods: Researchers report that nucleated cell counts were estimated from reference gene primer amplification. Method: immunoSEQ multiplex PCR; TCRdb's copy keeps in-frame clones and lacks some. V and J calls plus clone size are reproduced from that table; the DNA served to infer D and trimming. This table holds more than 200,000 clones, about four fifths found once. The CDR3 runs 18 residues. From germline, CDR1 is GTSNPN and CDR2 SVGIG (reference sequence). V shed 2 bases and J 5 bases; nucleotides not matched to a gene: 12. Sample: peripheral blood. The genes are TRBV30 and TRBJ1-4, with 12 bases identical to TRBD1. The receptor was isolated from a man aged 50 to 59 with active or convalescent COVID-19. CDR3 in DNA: TGTGCCTGGAGTTTCCCGGGACAGGGGGCGCGGGGAAATGAAAAACTGTTTTTT. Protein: CAWSFPGQGARGNEKLFF.